These 6 T cell receptor beta chains came from one sample sequenced in a study of OX40 agonist ivuxolimab in advanced cancers. Using immunoSEQ multiplex PCR, the repertoire was profiled, and TCRdb retains in-frame clones only, with some absent. Here the sample spans around 40,000 clones, around four fifths being singletons. The sample was CD4+ or CD8+ T cells sorted from blood, taken in a trial of the OX40 agonist ivuxolimab. The receptors originated from an adult with an advanced solid tumor such as melanoma, head and neck, liver or kidney cancer.

The chain links TRBV5-1 to TRBJ1-2; the match to TRBD1 covers 7 bases. CDR1 and CDR2 from the germline V gene are SGHRS and YFSETQ. V was pared by 0 bases and J by 1 base, with 6 bases of the junction left unmatched. The CDR3 is 16 amino acids. CDR3 bases: TGCGCCAGCAGCTTGGCCACAGGGGCCCTTAACTATGGCTACACCTTC. Its protein product is CASSLATGALNYGYTF.

The CDR3 DNA reads as TGCGCCAGCAGCTTGGGCAGGGGAGGGTATGGCTACACCTTC. This translates into CASSLGRGGYGYTF. V and J are TRBV5-1 and TRBJ1-2, with a possible D match to TRBD1 (6 bases). V shed 0 bases and J shed 5 bases, with 11 bases lying between them. CDR3 size: 14 residues. Germline CDR1 SGHRS, CDR2 YFSETQ.

The V call is TRBV6-1, the J call TRBJ1-5; TRBD1 matches 7 bases. Germline assignment: CDR1 MNHNS and CDR2 SASEGT. V shed 7 bases, J shed 4 bases, and the junction held 10 bases outside the gene matches. This CDR3 spans 15 amino acids. This CDR3 is CASKGGRGENQPQHF. CDR3 nucleotide sequence: TGTGCCAGCAAGGGCGGCAGGGGGGAAAATCAGCCCCAGCATTTT.

The chain couples TRBV5-1 to TRBJ2-2; 8 nucleotides agree with TRBD1. V gave up 0 bases and J gave up 1 base; unmatched junction bases: 2. Germline CDR1 and CDR2: SGHRS and YFSETQ. This CDR3 has 16 amino acids. CDR3 bases: TGCGCCAGCAGCTTGGACACAGGGGGGAACACCGGGGAGCTGTTTTTT. Its translation: CASSLDTGGNTGELFF.

The chain combines TRBV5-4 with TRBJ2-1; D not certain. Germline assignment: CDR1 SGHNT and CDR2 YYREEE (reference sequence). V lost 1 base, J lost 0 bases, and 5 bases lay in between. The CDR3 has 14 amino acids. CDR3 nucleotides: TGTGCCAGCAGCTTGACTCGCTCCTACAATGAGCAGTTCTTC. It is translated as CASSLTRSYNEQFF.

J is TRBJ2-1 and V is TRBV11-2, with TRBD1 matching 7 bases. CDR1 is SGHAT, CDR2 FQNNGV, per germline. The CDR3 runs 15 residues. Trimming at V came to 6 bases and at J to 4 bases, leaving 9 bases not matched to a gene. The CDR3 spells CASRPQGPSYNEQFF. The CDR3 nucleotides read TGTGCCAGCAGGCCACAGGGGCCAAGTTACAATGAGCAGTTCTTC.